One and the same sample provided the 6 T cell receptor beta chains below, sequenced in a study of low-dose radiotherapy and immunotherapy resistance in tumors. Primers targeting TRAV and TRBV primed first-strand cDNA, covering alpha and beta chains. The PCR that amplified TCRs ran for about 20 cycles, relying on a constant-region primer and a V-primer adapter. TCRdb reanalysed the reads using MiXCR and keeps one entry per CDR3 protein. The sample contains 64,000 or so distinct CDR3 sequences, about a quarter of which appear only once. This sample's time point: before trial treatment. Sequenced here: PBMCs, sampled before treatment. The receptors stem from a male donor with rectosigmoid adenocarcinoma.

The chain carries TRBV4-1 and TRBJ1-4, with D possibly TRBD1 on 5 matching bases. Germline V gene data show CDR1 as MGHRA and CDR2 as YSYEKL. The V and J ends lost 6 bases and 4 bases respectively, with 9 bases between them. This CDR3 contains 13 residues. CDR3 nucleotide sequence: TGCGCCAGCAGTGGGGGTAATAATGAAAAACTGTTTTTT. This translates into CASSGGNNEKLFF.

In its sample, this clonotype was seen many times. The chain links TRBV24-1 to TRBJ2-1; TRBD1 aligns across 11 bases. Germline trimming cut 6 bases from V and 5 bases from J; bases unmatched to any gene: 11. CDR1 is KGHDR, CDR2 SFDVKD, per germline. This CDR3 spans 17 amino acids. The CDR3 coding sequence is TGTGCCACCAGTAGTATTTTACCGGGACAGGGGGACAATGAGCAGTTCTTC. It codes for CATSSILPGQGDNEQFF.

This clonotype was observed a handful of times. The rearrangement joins TRBV28 to TRBJ2-7; 10 bases fit TRBD2. Germline CDR1 reads MDHEN; CDR2 reads SYDVKM. The CDR3 runs 13 residues. The V and J ends lost 8 bases and 6 bases, in that order; junction bases with no gene match: 7. The CDR3 DNA reads as TGTGCCAGCGCTTCTAGCGGGAGCGGCGAGCAGTACTTC. It translates to CASASSGSGEQYF. Drawing the rest from reference TRBV28 and TRBJ2-7, the complete variable domain is DVKVTQSSRYLVKRTGEKVFLECVQDMDHENMFWYRQDPGLGLRLIYFSYDVKMKEKGDIPEGYSVSREKKERFSLILESASTNQTSMYLCASASSGSGEQYFGPGTRLTVT.

The chain recombines TRBV28 with TRBJ2-6; D remains unclear. Trimming took off 6 bases at V and 1 base at J, with 10 bases between the two ends. The CDR3 contains 15 residues. Germline CDR1 is MDHEN and CDR2 is SYDVKM. This CDR3 is CASSPGESGANVLTF. CDR3 bases: TGTGCCAGCAGCCCCGGAGAGTCTGGGGCCAACGTCCTGACTTTC.

This clonotype was seen many times. The chain uses TRBV20-1 and TRBJ1-1; 7 bases map to TRBD1. Looked up from germline, CDR1 is DFQATT and CDR2 is SNEGSKA (reference sequence). The CDR3 sequence is 13 residues long. Losses at the gene ends were 5 bases for V and 4 bases for J; bases not matched to a gene: 7. CDR3 region: CSARQGGLTEAFF. The CDR3 DNA follows: TGCAGTGCTCGACAGGGCGGACTCACTGAAGCTTTCTTT.

This clonotype has ten or more counts. The CDR3, as DNA: TGTGCCAGCAGCTTAGTAGATACCGCAACTAATGAAAAACTGTTTTTT. Translation gives CASSLVDTATNEKLFF. The chain couples TRBV7-9 to TRBJ1-4; D not certain. The CDR3 sequence is 16 residues long. Germline V lookup: CDR1 SEHNR, CDR2 FQNEAQ (reference sequence). V was trimmed by 1 base and J by 0 bases, leaving 9 bases between them. Using reference TRBV7-9 and TRBJ1-4 for the parts outside the CDR3, the full variable domain is DTGVSQNPRHKITKRGQNVTFRCDPISEHNRLYWYRQTLGQGPEFLTYFQNEAQLEKSRLLSDRFSAERPKGSFSTLEIQRTEQGDSAMYLCASSLVDTATNEKLFFGSGTQLSVL.